This TCR beta chain was sequenced for a study of siplizumab effects on memory and regulatory T cells. General study results and limits: The diversity of naive T cells seemed greater than that of memory cells, and their alloresponse contribution seemed major.

Using immunoSEQ multiplex PCR, the repertoire was profiled, and TCRdb retains in-frame clones only, with some absent. The data contain some 100,000 clones, approximately 97% of them singletons. Note on this clone: The antigen remains undetermined.

Germline V gene sequence: CDR1 SGHTA, CDR2 FQGNSA. Deletions cut 8 bases from V and 0 bases from J, with 16 bases between. This CDR3 contains 15 residues. The sample consisted of naive CD4+ T cells sorted from blood. J is TRBJ1-1 and V is TRBV7-2, with a tentative D call TRBD1 (5 bases). This clonotype was obtained from a human donor in good health. As DNA, the CDR3 is TGTGCCAGCGGGGTGGTCGTGGGGGTGAACACTGAAGCTTTCTTT. Its protein product is CASGVVVGVNTEAFF.